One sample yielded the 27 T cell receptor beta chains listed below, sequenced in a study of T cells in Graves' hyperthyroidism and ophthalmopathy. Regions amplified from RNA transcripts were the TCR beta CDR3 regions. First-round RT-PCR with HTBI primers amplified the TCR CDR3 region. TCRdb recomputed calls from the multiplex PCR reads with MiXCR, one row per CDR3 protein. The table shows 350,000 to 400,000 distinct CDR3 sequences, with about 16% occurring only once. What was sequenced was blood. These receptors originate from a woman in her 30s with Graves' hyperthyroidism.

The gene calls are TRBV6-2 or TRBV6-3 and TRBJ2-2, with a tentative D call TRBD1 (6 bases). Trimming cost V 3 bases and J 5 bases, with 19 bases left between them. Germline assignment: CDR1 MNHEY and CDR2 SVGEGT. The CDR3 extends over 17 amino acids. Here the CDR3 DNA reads TGTGCCAGCAGTTATTCGACAGGTTCTAGAGGGACCGGGGAGCTGTTTTTT. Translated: CASSYSTGSRGTGELFF.

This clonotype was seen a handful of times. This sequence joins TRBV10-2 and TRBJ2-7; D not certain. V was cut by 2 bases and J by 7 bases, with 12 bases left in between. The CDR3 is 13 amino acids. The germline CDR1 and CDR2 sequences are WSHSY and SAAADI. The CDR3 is CASSEGRFGEQYF. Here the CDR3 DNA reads TGCGCCAGCAGTGAGGGCAGATTTGGGGAGCAGTACTTC.

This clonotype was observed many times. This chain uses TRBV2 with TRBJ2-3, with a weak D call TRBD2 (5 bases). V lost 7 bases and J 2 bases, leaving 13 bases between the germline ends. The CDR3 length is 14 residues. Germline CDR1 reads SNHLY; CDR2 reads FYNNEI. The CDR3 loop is CASIIAGLTDTQYF. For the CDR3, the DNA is TGTGCCAGCATTATCGCGGGTCTCACAGATACGCAGTATTTT.

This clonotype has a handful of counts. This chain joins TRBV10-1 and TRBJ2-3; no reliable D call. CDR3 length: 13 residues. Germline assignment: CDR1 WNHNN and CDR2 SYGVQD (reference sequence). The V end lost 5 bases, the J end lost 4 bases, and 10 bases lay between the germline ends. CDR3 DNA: TGCGCCAGCAGTCCGGCACTTGCAGATACGCAGTATTTT. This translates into CASSPALADTQYF.

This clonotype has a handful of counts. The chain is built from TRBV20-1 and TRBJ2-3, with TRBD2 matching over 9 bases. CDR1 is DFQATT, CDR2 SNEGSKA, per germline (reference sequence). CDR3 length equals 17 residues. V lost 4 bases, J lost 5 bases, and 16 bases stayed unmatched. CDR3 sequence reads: CSAIVLSGRPQIDTQYF. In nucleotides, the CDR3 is TGCAGTGCTATAGTCTTAAGCGGGAGGCCCCAGATAGATACGCAGTATTTT.

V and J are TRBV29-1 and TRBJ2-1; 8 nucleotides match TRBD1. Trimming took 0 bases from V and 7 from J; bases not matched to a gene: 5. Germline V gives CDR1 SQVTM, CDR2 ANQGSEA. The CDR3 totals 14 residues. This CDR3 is CSVEDPRGRNEQFF. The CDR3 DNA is TGCAGCGTTGAAGATCCCAGGGGGCGAAATGAGCAGTTCTTC.

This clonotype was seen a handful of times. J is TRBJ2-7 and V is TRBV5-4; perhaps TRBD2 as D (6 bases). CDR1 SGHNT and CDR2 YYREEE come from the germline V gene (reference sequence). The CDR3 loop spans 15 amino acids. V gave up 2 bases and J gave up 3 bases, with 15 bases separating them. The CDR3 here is CASSFEYGGNYEQYF. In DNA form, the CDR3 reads TGTGCCAGCAGCTTTGAATACGGCGGGAACTACGAGCAGTACTTC.

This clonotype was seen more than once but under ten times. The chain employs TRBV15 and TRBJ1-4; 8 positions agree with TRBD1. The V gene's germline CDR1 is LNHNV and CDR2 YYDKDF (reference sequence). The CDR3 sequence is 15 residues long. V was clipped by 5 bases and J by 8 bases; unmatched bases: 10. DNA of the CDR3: TGTGCCACCAGCGGTCAACAGGGGGTCTGGGAAAAACTGTTTTTT. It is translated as CATSGQQGVWEKLFF.

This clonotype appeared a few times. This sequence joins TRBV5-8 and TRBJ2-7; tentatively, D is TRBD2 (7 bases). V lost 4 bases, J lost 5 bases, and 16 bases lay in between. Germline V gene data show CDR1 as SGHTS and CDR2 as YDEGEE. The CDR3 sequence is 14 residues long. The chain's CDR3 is CASSRRGGYDEQYF. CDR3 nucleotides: TGTGCCAGCAGCCGGCGCGGGGGCTACGACGAGCAGTACTTC.

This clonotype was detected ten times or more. The CDR3 DNA follows: TGTGCCAGCAGCTCCCTAACGGGACTAGCGGGAAACATTCAGTACTTC. Protein: CASSSLTGLAGNIQYF. The chain joins TRBV11-2 to TRBJ2-4; 12 bases map to TRBD2. From germline, CDR1 is SGHAT and CDR2 FQNNGV. Losses at the gene ends were 4 bases for V and 6 bases for J; bases not matched to a gene: 7. CDR3 length equals 16 residues.

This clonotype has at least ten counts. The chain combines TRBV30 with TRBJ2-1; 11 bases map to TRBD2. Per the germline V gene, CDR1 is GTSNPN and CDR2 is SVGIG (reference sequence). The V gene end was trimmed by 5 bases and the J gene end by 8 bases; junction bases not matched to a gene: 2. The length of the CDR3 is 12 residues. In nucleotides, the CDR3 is TGTGCCTGGGTAGCGGGAGGGGATGAGCAGTTCTTC. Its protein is CAWVAGGDEQFF.

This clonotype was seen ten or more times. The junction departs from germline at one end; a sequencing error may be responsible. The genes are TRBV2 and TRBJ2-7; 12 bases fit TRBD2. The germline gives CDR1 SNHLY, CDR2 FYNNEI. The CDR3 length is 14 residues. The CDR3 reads CAGRTSGVNYEQYF. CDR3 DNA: TGTGCCGGCAGGACTAGCGGGGTAAACTACGAGCAGTACTTC.

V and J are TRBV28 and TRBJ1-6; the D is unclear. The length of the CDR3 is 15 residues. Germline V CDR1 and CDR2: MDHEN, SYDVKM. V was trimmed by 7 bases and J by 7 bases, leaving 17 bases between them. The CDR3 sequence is CASTDSTVRNSPLHF. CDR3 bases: TGTGCCAGCACAGATAGCACAGTGAGAAATTCACCCCTCCACTTT.

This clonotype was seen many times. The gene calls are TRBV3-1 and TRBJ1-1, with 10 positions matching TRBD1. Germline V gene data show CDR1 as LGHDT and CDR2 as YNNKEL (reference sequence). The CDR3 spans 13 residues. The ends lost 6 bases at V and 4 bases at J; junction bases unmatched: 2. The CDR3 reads CASSRTGGTEAFF. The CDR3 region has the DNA TGTGCCAGCAGTCGGACAGGGGGCACTGAAGCTTTCTTT.

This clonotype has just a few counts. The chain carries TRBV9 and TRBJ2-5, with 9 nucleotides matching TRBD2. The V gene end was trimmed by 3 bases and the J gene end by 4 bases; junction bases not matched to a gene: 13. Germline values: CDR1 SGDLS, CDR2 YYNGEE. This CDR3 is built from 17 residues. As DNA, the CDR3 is TGTGCCAGCAGCGGATACGAGGCTAGCGGGATTGGAGAGACCCAGTACTTC. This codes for CASSGYEASGIGETQYF.

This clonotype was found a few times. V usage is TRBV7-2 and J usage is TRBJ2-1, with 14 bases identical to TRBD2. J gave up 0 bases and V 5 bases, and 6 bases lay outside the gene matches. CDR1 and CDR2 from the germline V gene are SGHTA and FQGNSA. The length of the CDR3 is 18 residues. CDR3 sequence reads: CASSPTSGRASSYNEQFF. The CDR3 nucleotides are TGTGCCAGCAGCCCGACTAGCGGGAGGGCTAGCTCCTACAATGAGCAGTTCTTC.

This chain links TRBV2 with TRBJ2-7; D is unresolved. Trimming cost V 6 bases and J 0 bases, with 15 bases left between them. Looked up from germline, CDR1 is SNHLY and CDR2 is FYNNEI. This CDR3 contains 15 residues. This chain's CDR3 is CASRRVDTPSYEQYF. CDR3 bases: TGTGCCAGCAGAAGGGTGGATACACCCTCCTACGAGCAGTACTTC. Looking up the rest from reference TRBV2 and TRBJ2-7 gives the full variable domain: EPEVTQTPSHQVTQMGQEVILRCVPISNHLYFYWYRQILGQKVEFLVSFYNNEISEKSEIFDDQFSVERPDGSNFTLKIRSTKLEDSAMYFCASRRVDTPSYEQYFGPGTRLTVT.

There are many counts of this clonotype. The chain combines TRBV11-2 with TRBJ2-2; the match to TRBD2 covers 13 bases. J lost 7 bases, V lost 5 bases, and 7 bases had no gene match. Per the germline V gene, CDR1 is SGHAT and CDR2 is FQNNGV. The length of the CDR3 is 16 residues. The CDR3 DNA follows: TGTGCCAGCAGCCTAGCAGGACTAGCGGGAGTCGGGGAGCTGTTTTTT. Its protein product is CASSLAGLAGVGELFF. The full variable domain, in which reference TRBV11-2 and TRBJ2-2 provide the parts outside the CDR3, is EAGVAQSPRYKIIEKRQSVAFWCNPISGHATLYWYQQILGQGPKLLIQFQNNGVVDDSQLPKDRFSAERLKGVDSTLKIQPAKLEDSAVYLCASSLAGLAGVGELFFGEGSRLTVL.

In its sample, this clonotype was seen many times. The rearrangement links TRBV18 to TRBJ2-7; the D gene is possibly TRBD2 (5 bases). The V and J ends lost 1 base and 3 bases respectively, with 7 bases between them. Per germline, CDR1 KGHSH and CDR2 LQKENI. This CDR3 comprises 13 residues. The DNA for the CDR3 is TGTGCCAGCTCACCACGAGGGATCTACGAGCAGTACTTC. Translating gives CASSPRGIYEQYF.

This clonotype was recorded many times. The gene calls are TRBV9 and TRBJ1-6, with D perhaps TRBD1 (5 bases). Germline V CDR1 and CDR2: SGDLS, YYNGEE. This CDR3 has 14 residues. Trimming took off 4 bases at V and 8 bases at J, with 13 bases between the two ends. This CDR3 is CASSTRDVYSPLHF. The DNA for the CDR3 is TGTGCCAGCAGCACCCGGGACGTCTATTCACCCCTCCACTTT.

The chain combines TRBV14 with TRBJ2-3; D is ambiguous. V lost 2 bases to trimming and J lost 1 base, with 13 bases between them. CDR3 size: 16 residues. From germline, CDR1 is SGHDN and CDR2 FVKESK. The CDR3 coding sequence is TGTGCCAGCAGCCAAAGAACTGGTTGGGGCACAGATACGCAGTATTTT. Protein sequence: CASSQRTGWGTDTQYF.

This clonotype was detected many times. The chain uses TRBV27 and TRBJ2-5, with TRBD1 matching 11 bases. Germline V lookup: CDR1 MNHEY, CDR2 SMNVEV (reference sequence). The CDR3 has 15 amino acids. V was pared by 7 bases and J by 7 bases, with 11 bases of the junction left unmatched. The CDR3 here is CASTNGQGADGTQYF. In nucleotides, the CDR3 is TGTGCCAGCACCAATGGACAGGGGGCGGATGGGACCCAGTACTTC.

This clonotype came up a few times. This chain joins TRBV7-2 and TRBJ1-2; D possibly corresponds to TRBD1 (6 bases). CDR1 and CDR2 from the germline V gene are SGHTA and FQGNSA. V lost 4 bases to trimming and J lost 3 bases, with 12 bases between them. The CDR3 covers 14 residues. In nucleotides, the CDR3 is TGTGCCAGCAGCTCTCAGGGGTTCGACTATGGCTACACCTTC. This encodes CASSSQGFDYGYTF.

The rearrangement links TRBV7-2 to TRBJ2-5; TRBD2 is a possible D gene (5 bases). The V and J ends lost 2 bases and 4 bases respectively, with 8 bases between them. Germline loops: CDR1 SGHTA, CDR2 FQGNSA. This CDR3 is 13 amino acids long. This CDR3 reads CASSLWERETQYF. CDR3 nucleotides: TGTGCCAGCAGCTTATGGGAGAGAGAGACCCAGTACTTC.

CDR3 DNA: TGTGCCAGCACCGAAGGGCTTAACACAGATACGCAGTATTTT. Translating gives CASTEGLNTDTQYF. The rearrangement joins TRBV7-2 to TRBJ2-3; D is unresolved. This CDR3 is built from 14 residues. Looked up from germline, CDR1 is SGHTA and CDR2 is FQGNSA. Trimming stripped 7 bases from V and 2 bases from J, with 13 bases between.

In DNA, the CDR3 is TGTGCCTGGAGTGGTGGAGATACGCAGTATTTT. Amino acid sequence: CAWSGGDTQYF. V and J are TRBV30 and TRBJ2-3; no clear D gene. CDR1 is GTSNPN and CDR2 is SVGIG in the germline V gene (reference sequence). V was trimmed by 1 base and J by 5 bases, leaving 4 bases between them. This CDR3 spans 11 amino acids.

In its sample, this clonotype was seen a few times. The CDR3 DNA sequence: TGTGCCAGCAGTTTGAGGGGGGGGGGTGGGGCCAACGTCCTGACTTTC. Its translation: CASSLRGGGGANVLTF. V is TRBV27 and J is TRBJ2-6; a weak D match, TRBD2 (7 bases). Trimming left V 3 bases short and J 3 bases short, with 12 bases between. The CDR3 contains 16 residues. Germline-derived CDR1 and CDR2 are MNHEY and SMNVEV (reference sequence).